This T cell receptor (beta chain) derives from a study of blood T cell repertoires in COVID-19. Across the whole study: Acute and convalescent COVID-19 specimens originated in the United States, Italy and Spain.

This CDR3 is 15 amino acids long. Trimming shortened V by 2 bases and J by 6 bases, and 11 bases separated the two germline ends. The germline gives CDR1 MNHEY, CDR2 SVGAGI. Original data processing: Nucleated cell number was recorded as an estimate derived from reference gene primer amplification. The data were produced by immunoSEQ multiplex PCR, yet TCRdb's version contains in-frame clones alone and is incomplete. That table supplies the V and J calls and clone size; D and trimming were determined from the DNA. Of approximately 490,000 clones in the sample, less than 90% are singletons; the top ten hold roughly 8%.

Specimen: PBMCs or T cells enriched from blood (not recorded which). This chain joins TRBV6-5 and TRBJ1-6; weak D call: TRBD1 (6 bases). This clonotype originated in a woman aged 55-69 years who had recovered from COVID-19. The CDR3 is CASSYPGQSNSPLHF. The CDR3 DNA follows: TGTGCCAGCAGTTACCCAGGACAGAGTAATTCACCCCTCCACTTT.